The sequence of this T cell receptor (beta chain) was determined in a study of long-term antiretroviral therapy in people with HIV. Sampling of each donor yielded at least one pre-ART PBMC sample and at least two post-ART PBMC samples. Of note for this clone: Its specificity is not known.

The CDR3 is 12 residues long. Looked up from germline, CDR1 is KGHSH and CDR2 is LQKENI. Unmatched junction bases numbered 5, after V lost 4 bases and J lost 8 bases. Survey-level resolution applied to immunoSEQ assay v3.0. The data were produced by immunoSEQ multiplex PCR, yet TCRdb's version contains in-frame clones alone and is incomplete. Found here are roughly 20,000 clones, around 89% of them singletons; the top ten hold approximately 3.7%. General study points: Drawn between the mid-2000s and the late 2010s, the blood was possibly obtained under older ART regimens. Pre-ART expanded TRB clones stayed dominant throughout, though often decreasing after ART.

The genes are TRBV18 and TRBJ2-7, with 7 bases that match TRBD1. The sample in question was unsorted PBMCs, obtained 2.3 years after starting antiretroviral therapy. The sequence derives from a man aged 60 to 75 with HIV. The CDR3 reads CASSRDRDQQYF. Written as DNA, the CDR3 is TGTGCCAGCTCACGCGACAGGGACCAGCAGTACTTC.